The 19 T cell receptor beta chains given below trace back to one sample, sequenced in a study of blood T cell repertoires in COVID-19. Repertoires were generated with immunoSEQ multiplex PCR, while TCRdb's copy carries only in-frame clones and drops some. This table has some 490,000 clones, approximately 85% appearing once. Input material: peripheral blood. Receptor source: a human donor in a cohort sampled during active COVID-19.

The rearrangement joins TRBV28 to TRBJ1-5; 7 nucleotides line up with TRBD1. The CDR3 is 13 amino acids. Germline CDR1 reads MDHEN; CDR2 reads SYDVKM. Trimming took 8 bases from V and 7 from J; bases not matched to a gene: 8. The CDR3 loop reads CASFTGVGQPQHF. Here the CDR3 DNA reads TGTGCCAGCTTTACAGGGGTAGGGCAGCCCCAGCATTTT.

CDR3 in amino acids: CASSPNGLAGEQFF. CDR3 in DNA: TGCGCCAGCAGCCCGAATGGACTAGCGGGTGAGCAGTTCTTC. V gene TRBV5-1 combines with J gene TRBJ2-1, with 11 bases aligning to TRBD2. The CDR3 extends over 14 amino acids. CDR1 SGHRS and CDR2 YFSETQ come from the germline V gene. J gave up 9 bases and V 4 bases, and 6 bases lay outside the gene matches.

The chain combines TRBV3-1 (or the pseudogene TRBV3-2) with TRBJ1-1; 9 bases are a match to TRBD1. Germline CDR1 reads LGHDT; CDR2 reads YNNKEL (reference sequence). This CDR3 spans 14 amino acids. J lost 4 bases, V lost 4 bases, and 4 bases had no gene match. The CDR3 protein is CASSPQGAGTEAFF. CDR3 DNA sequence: TGTGCCAGCAGCCCACAGGGGGCCGGCACTGAAGCTTTCTTT.

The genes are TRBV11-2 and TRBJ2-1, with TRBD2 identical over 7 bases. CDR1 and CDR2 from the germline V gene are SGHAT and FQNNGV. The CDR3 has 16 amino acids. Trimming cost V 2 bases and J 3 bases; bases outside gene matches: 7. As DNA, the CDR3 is TGTGCCAGCAGCTTAACGGGGGGAGAGTACTACAATGAGCAGTTCTTC. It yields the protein CASSLTGGEYYNEQFF.

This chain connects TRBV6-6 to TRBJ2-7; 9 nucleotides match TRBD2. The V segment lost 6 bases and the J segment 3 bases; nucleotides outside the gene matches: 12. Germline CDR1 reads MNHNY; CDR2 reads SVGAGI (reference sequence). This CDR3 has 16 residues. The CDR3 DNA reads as TGTGCCAGCAGCCCAATCTTTAGCGGGAGCCGCTACGAGCAGTACTTC. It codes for CASSPIFSGSRYEQYF.

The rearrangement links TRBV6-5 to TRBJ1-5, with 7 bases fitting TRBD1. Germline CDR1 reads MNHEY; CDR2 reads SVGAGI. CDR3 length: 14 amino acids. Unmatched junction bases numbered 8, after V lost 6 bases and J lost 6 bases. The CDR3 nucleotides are TGTGCCAGCAGCCCAGACAGGGAGACTCAGCCCCAGCATTTT. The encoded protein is CASSPDRETQPQHF.

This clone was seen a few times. The CDR3 bases are TGTGCCAGCAGCTTGACAGGGACTACCTACGAGCAGTACTTC. This sequence encodes CASSLTGTTYEQYF. The genes are TRBV5-4 and TRBJ2-7; TRBD2 might be the D (7 bases). The V end was cut by 1 base, the J end by 2 bases, with 10 bases between. The CDR3 contains 14 residues. The germline gives CDR1 SGHNT, CDR2 YYREEE (reference sequence). The complete variable domain, with remaining parts taken from reference TRBV5-4 and TRBJ2-7, reads ETGVTQSPTHLIKTRGQQVTLRCSSQSGHNTVSWYQQALGQGPQFIFQYYREEENGRGNFPPRFSGLQFPNYSSELNVNALELDDSALYLCASSLTGTTYEQYFGPGTRLTVT.

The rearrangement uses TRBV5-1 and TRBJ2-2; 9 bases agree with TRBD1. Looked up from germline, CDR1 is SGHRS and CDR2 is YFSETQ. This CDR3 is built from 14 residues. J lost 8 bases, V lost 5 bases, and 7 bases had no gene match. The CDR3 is CASRPGQGEGELFF. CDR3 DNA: TGCGCCAGCAGACCGGGACAGGGCGAAGGGGAGCTGTTTTTT.

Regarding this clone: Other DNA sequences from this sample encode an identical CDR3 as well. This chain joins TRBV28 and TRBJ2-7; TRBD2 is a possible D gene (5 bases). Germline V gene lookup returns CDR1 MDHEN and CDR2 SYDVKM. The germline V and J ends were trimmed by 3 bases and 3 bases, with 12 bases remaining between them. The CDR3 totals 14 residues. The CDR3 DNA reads TGTGCCAGCAGTTTGGGAGACAAAGACTACGAGCAGTACTTC. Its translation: CASSLGDKDYEQYF. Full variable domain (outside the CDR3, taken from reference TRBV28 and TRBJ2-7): DVKVTQSSRYLVKRTGEKVFLECVQDMDHENMFWYRQDPGLGLRLIYFSYDVKMKEKGDIPEGYSVSREKKERFSLILESASTNQTSMYLCASSLGDKDYEQYFGPGTRLTVT.

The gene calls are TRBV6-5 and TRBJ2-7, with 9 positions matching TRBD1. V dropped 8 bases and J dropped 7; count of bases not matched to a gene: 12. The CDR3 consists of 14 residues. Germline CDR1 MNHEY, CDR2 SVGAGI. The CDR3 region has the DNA TGTGCCAGCGGGTCGGGACAGGGACTGGGGGAGCAGTACTTC. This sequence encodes CASGSGQGLGEQYF.

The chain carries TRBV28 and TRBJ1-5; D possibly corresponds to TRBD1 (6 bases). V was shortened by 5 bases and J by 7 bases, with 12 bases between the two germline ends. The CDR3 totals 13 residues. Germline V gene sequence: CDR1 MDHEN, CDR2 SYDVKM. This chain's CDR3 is CASSDRIDQPQHF. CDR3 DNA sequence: TGTGCCAGCAGTGACAGGATTGACCAGCCCCAGCATTTT.

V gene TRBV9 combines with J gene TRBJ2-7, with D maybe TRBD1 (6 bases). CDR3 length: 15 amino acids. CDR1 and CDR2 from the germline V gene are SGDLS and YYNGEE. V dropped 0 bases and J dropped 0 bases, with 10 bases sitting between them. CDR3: CASSVAGGSSYEQYF. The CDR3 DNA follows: TGTGCCAGCAGCGTAGCTGGGGGCAGCTCCTACGAGCAGTACTTC.

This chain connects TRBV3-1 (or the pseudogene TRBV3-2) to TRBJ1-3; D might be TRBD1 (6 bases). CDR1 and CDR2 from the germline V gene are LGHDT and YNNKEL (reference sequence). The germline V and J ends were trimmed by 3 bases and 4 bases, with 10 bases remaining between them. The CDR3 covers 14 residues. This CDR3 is CASSQDSAGNTIYF. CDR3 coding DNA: TGTGCCAGCAGCCAGGACAGTGCGGGAAACACCATATATTTT.

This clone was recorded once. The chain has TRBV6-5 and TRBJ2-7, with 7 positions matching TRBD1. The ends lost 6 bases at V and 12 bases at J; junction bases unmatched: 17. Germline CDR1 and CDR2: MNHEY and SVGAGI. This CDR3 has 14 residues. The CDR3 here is CASSTIQGRKQTYF. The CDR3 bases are TGTGCCAGCAGCACAATACAGGGGCGCAAGCAGACGTACTTC.

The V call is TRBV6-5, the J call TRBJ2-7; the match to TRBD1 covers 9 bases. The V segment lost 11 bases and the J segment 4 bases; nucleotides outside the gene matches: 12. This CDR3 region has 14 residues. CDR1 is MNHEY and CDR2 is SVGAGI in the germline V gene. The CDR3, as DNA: TGTGCCTCGGGACAGGGCCTTGTGGGGTACGAGCAGTACTTC. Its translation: CASGQGLVGYEQYF.

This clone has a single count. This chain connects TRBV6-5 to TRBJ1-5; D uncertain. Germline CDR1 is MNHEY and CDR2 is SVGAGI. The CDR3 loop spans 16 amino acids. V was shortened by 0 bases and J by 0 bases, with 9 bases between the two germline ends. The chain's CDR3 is CASSYSATLSNQPQHF. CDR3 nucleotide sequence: TGTGCCAGCAGTTACTCCGCGACACTTAGCAATCAGCCCCAGCATTTT.

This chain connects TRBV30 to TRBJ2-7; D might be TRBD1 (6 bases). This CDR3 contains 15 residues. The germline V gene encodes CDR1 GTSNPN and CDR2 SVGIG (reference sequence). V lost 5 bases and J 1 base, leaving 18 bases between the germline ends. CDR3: CAWGLGQLISYEQYF. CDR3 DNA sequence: TGTGCCTGGGGTCTCGGACAGTTAATATCCTACGAGCAGTACTTC.

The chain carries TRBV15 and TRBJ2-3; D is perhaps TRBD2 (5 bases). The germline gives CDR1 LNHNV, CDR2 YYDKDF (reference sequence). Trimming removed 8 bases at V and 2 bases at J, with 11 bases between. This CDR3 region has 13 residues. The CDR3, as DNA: TGTGCCACCGCGGAGGTTTCCACAGATACGCAGTATTTT. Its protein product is CATAEVSTDTQYF.

The CDR3 is CATQLALEQYF. For the CDR3, the DNA is TGTGCCACCCAGCTAGCGCTCGAGCAGTACTTC. The rearrangement links TRBV6-5 to TRBJ2-7; possibly TRBD2 for D (6 bases). Trimming removed 10 bases from V and 6 bases from J, with 13 bases in between. CDR3 length: 11 residues. Looked up from germline, CDR1 is MNHEY and CDR2 is SVGAGI.